This T cell receptor beta chain derives from a study of blood T cell repertoires in COVID-19. The germline gives CDR1 SEHNR, CDR2 FQNEAQ (reference sequence). V was trimmed by 0 bases and J by 6 bases, leaving 16 bases between them. The length of the CDR3 is 16 residues. Some clones are missing from TCRdb's copy, which holds only in-frame ones; the method was immunoSEQ multiplex PCR. The sample has around 100,000 clones, more than 80% seen once. The sample taken for sequencing was peripheral blood. This receptor was obtained from a man aged 50 to 60 with COVID-19, enrolled during active disease. The V and J genes are TRBV7-9 and TRBJ2-3, with D possibly TRBD1 on 7 matching bases. DNA for the CDR3: TGTGCCAGCAGCTTAGCGGGGCAGGGGGGAGTGGATACGCAGTATTTT. It encodes CASSLAGQGGVDTQYF.